This T cell receptor (beta chain) was identified in a study of cytomegalovirus exposure and HLA in healthy donors. The primer mix had 60 Vbeta and 13 Jbeta primers. Data came from immunoSEQ multiplex PCR; TCRdb stores just in-frame clones and leaves some out. The sample yields 80,000 or so clones, around 65% seen once. This CDR3 has 15 amino acids. The germline V gene has CDR1 SGDLS and CDR2 YYNGEE. The ends were cut back, 3 bases at V and 0 bases at J, with 11 bases in the middle. The sample was PBMCs. The V and J genes are TRBV9 and TRBJ2-3; D may be TRBD2 (6 bases). This TCR was recovered from a man aged 55-75 years in good health and CMV-seropositive. The CDR3 nucleotides are TGTGCCAGCAGCGCCAGCGGGTTTAGCACAGATACGCAGTATTTT. This encodes CASSASGFSTDTQYF.